Below, 10 T cell receptor beta chains from the same sample are listed, as sequenced in a study of shared clonotypes between healthy human individuals. Repertoires were generated with immunoSEQ multiplex PCR, while TCRdb's copy carries only in-frame clones and drops some. The sample holds 950,000 to 1,100,000 clones, about 84% seen once. The sample taken for sequencing was memory CD4+ T cells from PBMCs. Noted subset: CD45RA-negative fraction. The receptors stem from a man between 18 and 35 years old in good health. Some clones in this sample may be carry-over from other donors' samples.

Details on this clone: Other DNA variants within this sample encode the same CDR3. This CDR3 is CASSQGLAGYEQYF. Here the CDR3 DNA reads TGCGCCAGCAGCCAAGGTTTAGCGGGGTACGAGCAGTACTTC. The chain combines TRBV4-1 with TRBJ2-7; 8 nucleotides line up with TRBD2. Losses at the gene ends were 1 base for V and 4 bases for J; bases not matched to a gene: 3. Germline loops: CDR1 MGHRA, CDR2 YSYEKL. The CDR3 spans 14 residues.

This clone was recorded only once. V gene TRBV7-9 combines with J gene TRBJ1-5, with D perhaps matching TRBD1 (5 bases). Germline V CDR1 and CDR2: SEHNR, FQNEAQ (reference sequence). This CDR3 has 14 residues. The V end was cut by 5 bases, the J end by 5 bases, with 13 bases between. CDR3 nucleotide sequence: TGTGCCAGCAGCCTCTCCGGGGGGGATCAGCCCCAGCATTTT. It specifies CASSLSGGDQPQHF.

The chain carries TRBV11-2 and TRBJ2-7, with D unresolved. The germline V gene encodes CDR1 SGHAT and CDR2 FQNNGV. The V end lost 7 bases, the J end lost 3 bases, and 10 bases lay between the germline ends. The CDR3 consists of 12 residues. The CDR3, as DNA: TGTGCCAGCAAGGGTTCTCTCTACGAGCAGTACTTC. It codes for CASKGSLYEQYF.

This clone has just a few counts. The chain couples TRBV19 to TRBJ1-5; 9 bases match TRBD1. This CDR3 is built from 20 residues. V shed 3 bases and J 4 bases; nucleotides not matched to a gene: 19. Per the germline V gene, CDR1 is LNHDA and CDR2 is SQIVND (reference sequence). This chain's CDR3 is CASSMDILRDRALGNQPQHF. The CDR3 DNA reads TGTGCCAGTAGTATGGATATACTCCGGGACAGGGCCCTGGGAAATCAGCCCCAGCATTTT.

The chain joins TRBV9 to TRBJ2-3; 8 bases agree with TRBD2. There are 14 residues in the CDR3. The germline V gene encodes CDR1 SGDLS and CDR2 YYNGEE. Germline trimming cut 2 bases from V and 3 bases from J; bases unmatched to any gene: 2. The chain's CDR3 is CASSVRGRTDTQYF. The CDR3 coding sequence is TGTGCCAGCAGCGTCCGCGGGAGGACAGATACGCAGTATTTT.

This clone has only one observation. Since a far larger clone is one base different, this is likely a read error. The chain is built from TRBV4-3 and TRBJ2-1, with 12 bases matching TRBD2. The germline V gene encodes CDR1 LGHNA and CDR2 YSLEER. The CDR3 is 17 amino acids. V shed 1 base and J 9 bases; nucleotides not matched to a gene: 10. This CDR3 reads CASSQASPGLAGSEQFF. CDR3 nucleotide sequence: TGCGCCAGCAGCCAAGCCAGTCCCGGACTAGCGGGAAGTGAGCAGTTCTTC.

The V gene is TRBV28, the J gene TRBJ2-7, with D unclear. Trimming left V 2 bases short and J 5 bases short, with 19 bases between. Germline loops: CDR1 MDHEN, CDR2 SYDVKM. The CDR3 is 16 residues long. CDR3 DNA sequence: TGTGCCAGCAGTTTAGAGTCGAGATCTGGGCGCCACGAGCAGTACTTC. Translation: CASSLESRSGRHEQYF. Filled out from reference TRBV28 and TRBJ2-7, the complete variable domain reads DVKVTQSSRYLVKRTGEKVFLECVQDMDHENMFWYRQDPGLGLRLIYFSYDVKMKEKGDIPEGYSVSREKKERFSLILESASTNQTSMYLCASSLESRSGRHEQYFGPGTRLTVT.

The rearrangement joins TRBV7-3 to TRBJ2-3, with D possibly being TRBD1 (6 bases). The CDR3 is 18 residues long. V was cut by 3 bases and J by 4 bases, with 23 bases left in between. The germline gives CDR1 SGHTA, CDR2 FQGTGA. The CDR3 DNA follows: TGTGCCAGCAGCTTCGATCCACCGACCACAGGGATCCCAGATACGCAGTATTTT. Amino acids: CASSFDPPTTGIPDTQYF. The full variable domain, rest sourced from reference TRBV7-3 and TRBJ2-3, is GAGVSQTPSNKVTEKGKYVELRCDPISGHTALYWYRQSLGQGPEFLIYFQGTGAADDSGLPNDRFFAVRPEGSVSTLKIQRTERGDSAVYLCASSFDPPTTGIPDTQYFGPGTRLTVL.

The chain is built from TRBV28 and TRBJ1-4; D is undetermined. Trimming cost V 6 bases and J 8 bases, with 16 bases left between them. The CDR3 runs to 14 residues. Germline V lookup: CDR1 MDHEN, CDR2 SYDVKM. CDR3 in amino acids: CASSLPGYREKLFF. The DNA for the CDR3 is TGTGCCAGCAGCCTCCCGGGCTACCGGGAAAAACTGTTTTTT. The whole variable domain, filled in from reference TRBV28 and TRBJ1-4, reads DVKVTQSSRYLVKRTGEKVFLECVQDMDHENMFWYRQDPGLGLRLIYFSYDVKMKEKGDIPEGYSVSREKKERFSLILESASTNQTSMYLCASSLPGYREKLFFGSGTQLSVL.

V and J are TRBV2 and TRBJ2-2, with 10 bases fitting TRBD2. The V gene's germline CDR1 is SNHLY and CDR2 FYNNEI. The CDR3 is 16 residues long. V was clipped by 6 bases and J by 2 bases; unmatched bases: 6. CDR3 region: CASRRGLATNTGELFF. DNA of the CDR3: TGTGCCAGCAGGCGGGGACTAGCGACTAACACCGGGGAGCTGTTTTTT.